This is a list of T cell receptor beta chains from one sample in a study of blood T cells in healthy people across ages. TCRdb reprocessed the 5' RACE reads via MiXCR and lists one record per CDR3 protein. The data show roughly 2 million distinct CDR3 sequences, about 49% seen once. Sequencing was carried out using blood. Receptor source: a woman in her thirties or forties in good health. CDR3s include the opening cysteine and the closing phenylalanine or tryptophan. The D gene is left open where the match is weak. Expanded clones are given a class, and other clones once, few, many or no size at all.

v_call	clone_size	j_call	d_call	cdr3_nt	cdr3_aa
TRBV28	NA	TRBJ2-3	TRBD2	TGTGCCAGCAGTTTATCCCTCTCTAGCGGGGGGCCAACAGATACGCAGTATTTT	CASSLSLSSGGPTDTQYF
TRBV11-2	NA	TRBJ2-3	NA	TGTGCCAGCAGCTTAGAAGGGGGGGAGTCAGATACGCAGTATTTT	CASSLEGGESDTQYF
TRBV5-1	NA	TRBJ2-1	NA	TGCGCCAGCAGCTTGGGGGCTAGCGCCCTCAGCTCCTACAATGAGCAGTTCTTC	CASSLGASALSSYNEQFF
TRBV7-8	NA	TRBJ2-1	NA	TGTGCCAGCAGCCCGACATCGGTCGGTGAGCAGTTCTTC	CASSPTSVGEQFF
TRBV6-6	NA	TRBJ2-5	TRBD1	TGTGCCAGCAGTGACCCCCAGGGGGTGAAAGAGACCCAGTACTTC	CASSDPQGVKETQYF
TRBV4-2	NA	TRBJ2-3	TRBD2	TGTGCCAGCAGCCAAGTCACTATAGCGGGGGAAGTAGATACGCAGTATTTT	CASSQVTIAGEVDTQYF
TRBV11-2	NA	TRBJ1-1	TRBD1	TGTGCCAGCAGCTTAGAATTCCAGGGACAGGGAATGAACACTGAAGCTTTCTTT	CASSLEFQGQGMNTEAFF
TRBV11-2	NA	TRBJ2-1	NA	TGTGCCAGCAGTCCCGCAGGGGGGGTCTTTGGTGAGCAGTTCTTC	CASSPAGGVFGEQFF
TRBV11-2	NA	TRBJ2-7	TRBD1	TGTGCCAGCAGTTCCGGGACAGGACAAGCCTACGAGCAGTACTTC	CASSSGTGQAYEQYF
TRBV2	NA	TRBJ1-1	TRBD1	TGTGCCACGCCGGGACAGGGGGCCACTGAAGCTTTCTTT	CATPGQGATEAFF
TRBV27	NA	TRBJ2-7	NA	TGTGCCAGCAGTTTACGTGCCGGGAACCTCTACGAGCAGTACTTC	CASSLRAGNLYEQYF
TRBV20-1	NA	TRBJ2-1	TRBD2	TGCAGTGCTAGAGCACTAGCGGGGGATGACAATGAGCAGTTCTTC	CSARALAGDDNEQFF
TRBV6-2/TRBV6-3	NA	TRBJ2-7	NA	TGTGCCAGCAGTTACGTCGGGGAGACCCGGTACTTC	CASSYVGETRYF
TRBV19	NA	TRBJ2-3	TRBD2	TGTGCCAGTAGGGAGCGGGGAAACACAGATACGCAGTATTTT	CASRERGNTDTQYF
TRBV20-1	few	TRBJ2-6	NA	TGCAGTGCGAAGACACAAATTCTCTCTGGGGCCAACGTCCTGACTTTC	CSAKTQILSGANVLTF